One and the same sample provided the 13 T cell receptor beta chains below, sequenced in a study of T cell responses to AZD1222 COVID-19 vaccine. The protocol was immunoSEQ multiplex PCR, while the TCRdb copy is restricted to in-frame clones and leaves out a portion. The table shows over 130,000 clones, with approximately 92% occurring only once. Sequenced material: peripheral blood, taken 28 days after the second AZD1222 dose. The source is an adult who received the AZD1222 COVID-19 vaccine.

The genes are TRBV5-1 and TRBJ2-6, with 12 bases lining up with TRBD2. The CDR3 spans 17 residues. The V gene's germline CDR1 is SGHRS and CDR2 YFSETQ. The trim removed 4 bases at V and 2 bases at J, leaving 4 bases unmatched. Here the CDR3 reads CASSPRLAGAGANVLTF. CDR3 coding DNA: TGCGCCAGCAGCCCCCGACTAGCGGGAGCTGGGGCCAACGTCCTGACTTTC.

The genes are TRBV7-8 and TRBJ2-7; 7 positions match TRBD1. V was clipped by 1 base and J by 4 bases; unmatched bases: 4. The germline V gene has CDR1 SGHVS and CDR2 FQNEAQ. The CDR3 extends over 14 amino acids. For the CDR3, the DNA is TGTGCCAGCAGCTTAGGGCAGGGGGAGTACGAGCAGTACTTC. It specifies CASSLGQGEYEQYF.

This rearrangement joins TRBV28 to TRBJ1-6; D gene uncertain. Trimming stripped 6 bases from V and 7 bases from J, with 16 bases between. The CDR3 contains 15 residues. CDR1 is MDHEN and CDR2 is SYDVKM in the germline V gene. The CDR3 region has the DNA TGTGCCAGCAGGTCCTGGGTATCTGGCAATTCACCCCTCCACTTT. This sequence encodes CASRSWVSGNSPLHF.

The V and J genes are TRBV28 and TRBJ1-1, with unresolved D. This CDR3 is built from 15 residues. The V gene lost 6 bases and the J gene lost 0 bases, with 14 bases spanning the gap. Germline values: CDR1 MDHEN, CDR2 SYDVKM. CDR3 sequence reads: CASRRALRMNTEAFF. In DNA form, the CDR3 reads TGTGCCAGCAGAAGAGCACTACGTATGAACACTGAAGCTTTCTTT.

The chain recombines TRBV25-1 with TRBJ2-7; D gene uncertain. This CDR3 is built from 14 residues. V lost 10 bases, J lost 10 bases, and 26 bases lay in between. CDR1 is MGHDK and CDR2 is SYGVNS in the germline V gene. The CDR3 reads CATTGLGARTAQYF. The DNA for the CDR3 is TGTGCCACCACGGGTTTGGGTGCCCGAACTGCTCAGTACTTC.

The chain has TRBV7-3 and TRBJ1-1; TRBD1 might be the D (5 bases). Per germline, CDR1 SGHTA and CDR2 FQGTGA. CDR3 length equals 16 residues. Trimming shortened V by 2 bases and J by 4 bases, and 17 bases separated the two germline ends. This CDR3 reads CASSLLGSKQGTEAFF. CDR3 DNA sequence: TGTGCCAGCAGCTTACTGGGTTCGAAGCAGGGCACTGAAGCTTTCTTT.

This chain joins TRBV5-4 and TRBJ2-7, with unresolved D. The germline gives CDR1 SGHNT, CDR2 YYREEE (reference sequence). V dropped 0 bases and J dropped 1 base, with 5 bases sitting between them. The CDR3 totals 13 residues. DNA of the CDR3: TGTGCCAGCAGCTTGGGCAGATCCTACGAGCAGTACTTC. Its translation is CASSLGRSYEQYF.

The chain is built from TRBV28 and TRBJ2-1, with a tentative D call TRBD1 (6 bases). This CDR3 is built from 14 residues. Germline V gene lookup returns CDR1 MDHEN and CDR2 SYDVKM. With 4 bases removed from V and 9 bases from J, the gap between germline ends came to 16 bases. The CDR3 DNA follows: TGTGCCAGCAGTTCCCCCAGGGGACAAGTTGAGCAGTTCTTC. Translated, it gives CASSSPRGQVEQFF. The variable domain in full, completed from reference TRBV28 and TRBJ2-1, reads DVKVTQSSRYLVKRTGEKVFLECVQDMDHENMFWYRQDPGLGLRLIYFSYDVKMKEKGDIPEGYSVSREKKERFSLILESASTNQTSMYLCASSSPRGQVEQFFGPGTRLTVL.

The V gene is TRBV27, the J gene TRBJ2-2; D could derive from TRBD1 or TRBD2 (5 bases each). With 2 bases removed from V and 6 bases from J, the gap between germline ends came to 7 bases. The V gene's germline CDR1 is MNHEY and CDR2 SMNVEV (reference sequence). The CDR3 is 13 residues long. The CDR3 spells CASSLRGAGELFF. The CDR3 DNA reads as TGTGCCAGCAGTTTACGAGGGGCCGGGGAGCTGTTTTTT.

V usage is TRBV19 and J usage is TRBJ1-5; D remains unclear. Trimming left V 5 bases short and J 2 bases short, with 13 bases between. Germline V gene lookup returns CDR1 LNHDA and CDR2 SQIVND (reference sequence). CDR3 length equals 15 residues. The CDR3 DNA reads TGTGCCAGTAGTTTGCCCGGGCGTGGCAATCAGCCCCAGCATTTT. It encodes CASSLPGRGNQPQHF.

V usage is TRBV19 and J usage is TRBJ2-1; 12 nucleotides agree with TRBD2. V was pared by 5 bases and J by 8 bases, with 4 bases of the junction left unmatched. Germline loops: CDR1 LNHDA, CDR2 SQIVND (reference sequence). CDR3 length: 14 residues. The CDR3 loop is CASSGLAGFHEQFF. CDR3 DNA sequence: TGTGCCAGTAGTGGACTAGCGGGATTTCATGAGCAGTTCTTC.

V and J are TRBV29-1 and TRBJ1-1; the D is unclear. CDR1 and CDR2 (germline): SQVTM, ANQGSEA. Trimming left V 1 base short and J 11 bases short, with 11 bases between. The CDR3 is 11 residues long. Here the CDR3 DNA reads TGCAGCGTTGAAGGGGGTTTCGAGGCTTTCTTT. It yields the protein CSVEGGFEAFF.

Comment on this clone: Different DNA sequences within this sample yield the same CDR3. This chain uses TRBV5-1 with TRBJ1-4; no clear D gene. CDR1 SGHRS and CDR2 YFSETQ come from the germline V gene. Deletions cut 4 bases from V and 7 bases from J, with 14 bases between. CDR3 length: 14 amino acids. This CDR3 reads CASSPGSRSEKLFF. CDR3 bases: TGCGCCAGCAGCCCGGGCTCGAGAAGTGAAAAACTGTTTTTT.